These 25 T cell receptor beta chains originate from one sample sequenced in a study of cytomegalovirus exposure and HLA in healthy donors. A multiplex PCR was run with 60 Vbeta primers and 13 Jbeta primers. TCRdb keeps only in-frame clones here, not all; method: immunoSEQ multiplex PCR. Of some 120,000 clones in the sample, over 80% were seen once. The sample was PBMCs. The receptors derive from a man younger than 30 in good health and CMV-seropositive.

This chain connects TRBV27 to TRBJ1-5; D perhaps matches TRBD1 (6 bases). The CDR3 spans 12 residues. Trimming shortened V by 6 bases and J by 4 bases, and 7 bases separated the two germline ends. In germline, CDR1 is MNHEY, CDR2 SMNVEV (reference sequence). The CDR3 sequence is CASRQGNQPQHF. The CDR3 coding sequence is TGTGCCAGCAGACAGGGTAATCAGCCCCAGCATTTT.

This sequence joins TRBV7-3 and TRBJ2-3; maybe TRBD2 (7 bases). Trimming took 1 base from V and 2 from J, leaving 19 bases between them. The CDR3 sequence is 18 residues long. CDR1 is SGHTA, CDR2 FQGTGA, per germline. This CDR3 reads CASSLRGEGGRFTDTQYF. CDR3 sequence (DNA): TGTGCCAGCAGCTTAAGAGGGGAGGGGGGGCGTTTCACAGATACGCAGTATTTT.

The CDR3 nucleotides read TGTGCCAGCCGAGCGGGCGTCACCTACGAGCAGTACTTC. Translated: CASRAGVTYEQYF. V usage is TRBV6-1 and J usage is TRBJ2-7; the D gene is possibly TRBD2 (6 bases). The CDR3 contains 13 residues. CDR1 and CDR2 (germline): MNHNS, SASEGT. V dropped 8 bases and J dropped 2 bases, with 13 bases sitting between them.

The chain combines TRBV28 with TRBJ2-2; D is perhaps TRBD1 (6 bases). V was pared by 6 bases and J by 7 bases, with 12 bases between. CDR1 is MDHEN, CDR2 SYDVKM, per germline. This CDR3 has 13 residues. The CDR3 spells CASSLQGFGELFF. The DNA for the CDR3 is TGTGCCAGCAGCTTACAGGGTTTCGGGGAGCTGTTTTTT.

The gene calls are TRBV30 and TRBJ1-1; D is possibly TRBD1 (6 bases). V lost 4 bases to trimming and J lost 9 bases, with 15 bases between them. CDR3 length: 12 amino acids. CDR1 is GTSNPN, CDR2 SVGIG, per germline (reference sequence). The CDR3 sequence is CAWNRGRDKAFF. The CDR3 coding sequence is TGTGCCTGGAATCGCGGAAGGGACAAAGCTTTCTTT.

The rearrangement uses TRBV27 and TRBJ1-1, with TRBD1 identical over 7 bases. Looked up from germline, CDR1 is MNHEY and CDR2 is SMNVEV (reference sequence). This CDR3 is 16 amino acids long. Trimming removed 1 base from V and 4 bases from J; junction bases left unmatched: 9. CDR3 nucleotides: TGTGCCAGCAGTTTATGGTCACAGGGGAAGGGCACTGAAGCTTTCTTT. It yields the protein CASSLWSQGKGTEAFF.

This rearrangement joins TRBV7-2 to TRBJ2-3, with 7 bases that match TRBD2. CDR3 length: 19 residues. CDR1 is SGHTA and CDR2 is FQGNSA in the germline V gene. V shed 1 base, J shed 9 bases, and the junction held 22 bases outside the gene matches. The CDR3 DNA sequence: TGTGCCAGCAGCTTAGAAGTCAGTTTGCGGGGGACGGACATTGGCACGCAGTATTTT. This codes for CASSLEVSLRGTDIGTQYF.

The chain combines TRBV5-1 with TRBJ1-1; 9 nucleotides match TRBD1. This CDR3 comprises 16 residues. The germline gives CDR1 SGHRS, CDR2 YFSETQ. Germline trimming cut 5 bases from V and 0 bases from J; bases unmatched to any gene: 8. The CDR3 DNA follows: TGCGCCAGCAGTTCGGGACAGGGCGGTATGAACACTGAAGCTTTCTTT. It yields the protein CASSSGQGGMNTEAFF.

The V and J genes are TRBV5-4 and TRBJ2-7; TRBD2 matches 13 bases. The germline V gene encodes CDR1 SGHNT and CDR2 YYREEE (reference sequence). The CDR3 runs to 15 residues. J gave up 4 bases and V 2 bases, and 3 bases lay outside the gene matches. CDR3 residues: CASSFPGLAGYEQYF. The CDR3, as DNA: TGTGCCAGCAGCTTTCCGGGACTAGCGGGATACGAGCAGTACTTC.

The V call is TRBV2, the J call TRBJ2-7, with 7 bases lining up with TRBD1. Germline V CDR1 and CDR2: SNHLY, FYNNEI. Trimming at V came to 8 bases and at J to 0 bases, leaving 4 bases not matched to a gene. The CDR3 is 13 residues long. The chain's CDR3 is CASGTDDSYEQYF. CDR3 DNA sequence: TGTGCCAGCGGGACAGACGACTCCTACGAGCAGTACTTC.

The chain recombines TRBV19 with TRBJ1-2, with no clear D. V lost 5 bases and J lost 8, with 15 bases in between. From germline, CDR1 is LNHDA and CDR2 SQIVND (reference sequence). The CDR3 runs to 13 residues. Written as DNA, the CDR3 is TGTGCCAGTAGTCCGGGAAGAACGGGGGGCTACACCTTC. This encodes CASSPGRTGGYTF.

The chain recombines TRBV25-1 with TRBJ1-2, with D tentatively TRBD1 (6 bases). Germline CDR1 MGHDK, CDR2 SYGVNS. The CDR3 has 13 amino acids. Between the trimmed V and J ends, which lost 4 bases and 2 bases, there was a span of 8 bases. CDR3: CASSGTGNYGYTF. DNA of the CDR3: TGTGCCAGCAGTGGTACAGGGAACTATGGCTACACCTTC.

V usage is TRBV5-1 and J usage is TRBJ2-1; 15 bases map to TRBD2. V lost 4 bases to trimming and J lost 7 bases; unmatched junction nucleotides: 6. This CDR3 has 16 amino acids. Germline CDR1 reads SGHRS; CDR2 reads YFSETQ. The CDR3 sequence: CASSKGTSGGWNEQFF. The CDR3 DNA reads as TGCGCCAGCAGCAAAGGGACTAGCGGGGGGTGGAATGAGCAGTTCTTC.

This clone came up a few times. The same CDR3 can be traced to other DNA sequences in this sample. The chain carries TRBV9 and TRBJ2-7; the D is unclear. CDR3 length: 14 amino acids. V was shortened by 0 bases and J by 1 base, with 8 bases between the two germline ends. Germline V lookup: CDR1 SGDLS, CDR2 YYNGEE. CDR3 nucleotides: TGTGCCAGCAGCGTAGTGCCTAGTTCCTACGAGCAGTACTTC. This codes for CASSVVPSSYEQYF.

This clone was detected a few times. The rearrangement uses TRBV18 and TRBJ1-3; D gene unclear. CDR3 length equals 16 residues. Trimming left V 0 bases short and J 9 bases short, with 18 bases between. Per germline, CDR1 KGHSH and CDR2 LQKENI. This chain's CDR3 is CASSPPVQLLTPTIYF. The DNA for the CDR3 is TGTGCCAGCTCACCACCGGTACAGTTGCTCACCCCCACCATATATTTT.

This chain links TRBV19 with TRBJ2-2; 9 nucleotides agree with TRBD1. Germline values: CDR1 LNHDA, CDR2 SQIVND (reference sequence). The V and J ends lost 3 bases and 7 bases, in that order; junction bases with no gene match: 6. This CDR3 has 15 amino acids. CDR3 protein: CASSMRQGGDGELFF. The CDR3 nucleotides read TGTGCCAGTAGTATGAGACAGGGGGGGGACGGGGAGCTGTTTTTT.

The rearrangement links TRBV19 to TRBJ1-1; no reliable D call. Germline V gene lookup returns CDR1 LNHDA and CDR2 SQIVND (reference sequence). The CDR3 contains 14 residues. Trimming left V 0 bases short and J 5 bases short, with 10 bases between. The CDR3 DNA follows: TGTGCCAGTAGTATAGATCACCGGGGTACTGAAGCTTTCTTT. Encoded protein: CASSIDHRGTEAFF.

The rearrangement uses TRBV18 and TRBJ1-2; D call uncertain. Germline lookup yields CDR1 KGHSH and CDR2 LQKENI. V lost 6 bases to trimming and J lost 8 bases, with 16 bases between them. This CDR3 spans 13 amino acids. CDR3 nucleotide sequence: TGTGCCAGCTCCGGAGAGGGTCCTAAGGGCTACACCTTC. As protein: CASSGEGPKGYTF.

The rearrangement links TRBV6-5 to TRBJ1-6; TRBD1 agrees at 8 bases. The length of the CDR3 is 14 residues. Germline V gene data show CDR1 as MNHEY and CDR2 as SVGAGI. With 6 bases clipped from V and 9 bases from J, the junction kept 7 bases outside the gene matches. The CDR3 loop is CASRQGAGGSPLHF. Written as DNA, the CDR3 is TGTGCCAGCAGGCAGGGGGCTGGGGGTTCACCCCTCCACTTT.

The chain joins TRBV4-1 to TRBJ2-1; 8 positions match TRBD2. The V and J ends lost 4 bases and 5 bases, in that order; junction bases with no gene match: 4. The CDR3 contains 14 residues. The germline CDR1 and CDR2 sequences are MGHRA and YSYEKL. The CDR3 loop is CASSRPGLDNEQFF. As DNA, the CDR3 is TGCGCCAGCAGCCGCCCGGGACTAGACAATGAGCAGTTCTTC.

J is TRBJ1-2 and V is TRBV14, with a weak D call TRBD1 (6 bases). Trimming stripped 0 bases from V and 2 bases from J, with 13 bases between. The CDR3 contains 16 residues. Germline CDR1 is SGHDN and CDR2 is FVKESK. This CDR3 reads CASSQDPGTRNYGYTF. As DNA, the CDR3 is TGTGCCAGCAGCCAAGATCCAGGGACACGGAACTATGGCTACACCTTC.

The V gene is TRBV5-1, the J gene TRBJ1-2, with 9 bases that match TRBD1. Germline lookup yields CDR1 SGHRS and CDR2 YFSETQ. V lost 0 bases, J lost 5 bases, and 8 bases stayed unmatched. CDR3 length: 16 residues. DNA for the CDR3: TGCGCCAGCAGCTTGGCGGACAGGGGACTCCCTTATGGCTACACCTTC. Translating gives CASSLADRGLPYGYTF.

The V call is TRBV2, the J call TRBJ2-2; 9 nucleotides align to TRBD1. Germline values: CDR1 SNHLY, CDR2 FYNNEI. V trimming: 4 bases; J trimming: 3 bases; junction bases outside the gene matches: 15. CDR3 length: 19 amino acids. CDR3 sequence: CASSVERWGTGLYTGELFF. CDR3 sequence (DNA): TGTGCCAGCAGTGTCGAGCGCTGGGGGACAGGGTTGTACACCGGGGAGCTGTTTTTT.

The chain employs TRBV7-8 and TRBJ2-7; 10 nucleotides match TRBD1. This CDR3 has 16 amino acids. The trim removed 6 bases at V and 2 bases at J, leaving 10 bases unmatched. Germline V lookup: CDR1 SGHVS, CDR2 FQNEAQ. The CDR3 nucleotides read TGTGCCAGCAGAATAGGACCGGGGACAGGGGCCTACGAGCAGTACTTC. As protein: CASRIGPGTGAYEQYF.

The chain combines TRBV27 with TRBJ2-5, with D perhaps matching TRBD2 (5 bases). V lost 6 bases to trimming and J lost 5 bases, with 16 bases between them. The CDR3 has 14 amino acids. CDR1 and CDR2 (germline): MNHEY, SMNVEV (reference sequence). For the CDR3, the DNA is TGTGCCAGCAGCCCGGAGTCTAGCTGGGAGACCCAGTACTTC. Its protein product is CASSPESSWETQYF.